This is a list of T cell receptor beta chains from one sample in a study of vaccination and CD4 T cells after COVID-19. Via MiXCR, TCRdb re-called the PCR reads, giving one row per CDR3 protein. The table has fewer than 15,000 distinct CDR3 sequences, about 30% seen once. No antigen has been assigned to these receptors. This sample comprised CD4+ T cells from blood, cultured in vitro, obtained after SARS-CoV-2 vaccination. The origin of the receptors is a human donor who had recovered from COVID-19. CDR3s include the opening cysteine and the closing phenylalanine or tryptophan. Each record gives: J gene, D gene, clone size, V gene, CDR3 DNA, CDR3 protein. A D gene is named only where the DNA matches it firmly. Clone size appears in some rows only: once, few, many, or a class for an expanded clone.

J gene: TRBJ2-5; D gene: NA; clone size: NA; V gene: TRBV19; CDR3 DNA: TGTGCCAGTAGTGGGCCGAACCAAGAGACCCAGTACTTC; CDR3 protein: CASSGPNQETQYF
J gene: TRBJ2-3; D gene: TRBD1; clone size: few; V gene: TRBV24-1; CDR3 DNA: TGTGCCACCAGTGACCTGGGACAGGGGCGCACAGATACGCAGTATTTT; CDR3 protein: CATSDLGQGRTDTQYF
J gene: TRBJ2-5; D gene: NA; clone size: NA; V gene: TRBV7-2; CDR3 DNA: TGTGCCAGCAGCGCACGAACGGGTCAATGGGAGACCCAGTACTTC; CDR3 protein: CASSARTGQWETQYF
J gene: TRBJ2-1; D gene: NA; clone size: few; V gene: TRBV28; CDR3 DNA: TGTGCCAGCCCCGGGCCGACCCACAATGAGCAGTTCTTC; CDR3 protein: CASPGPTHNEQFF
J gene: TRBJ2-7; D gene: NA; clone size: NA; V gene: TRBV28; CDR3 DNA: TGTGCCAGCAGTTTCCGGTTCGAGCAGTACTTC; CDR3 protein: CASSFRFEQYF
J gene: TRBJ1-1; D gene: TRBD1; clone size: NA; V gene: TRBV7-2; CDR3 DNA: TGTGCCAGCACCTTCAGGGGGGGCAACACTGAAGCTTTCTTT; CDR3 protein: CASTFRGGNTEAFF
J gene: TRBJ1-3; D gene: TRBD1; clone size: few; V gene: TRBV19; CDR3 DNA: TGTGCCAGTAGTCCAGGGGGCGCGGGTGGAAACACCATATATTTT; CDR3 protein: CASSPGGAGGNTIYF
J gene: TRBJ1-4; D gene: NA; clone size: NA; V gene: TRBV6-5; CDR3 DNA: TGTGCCAGCAGTTACTCGATCGGGGAGATGTTGGGAAAACTGTTTTTT; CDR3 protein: CASSYSIGEMLGKLFF
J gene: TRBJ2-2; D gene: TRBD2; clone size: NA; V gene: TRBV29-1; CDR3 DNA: TGCAGCGCCGACGGGACTAGGAACACCGGGGAGCTGTTTTTT; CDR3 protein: CSADGTRNTGELFF
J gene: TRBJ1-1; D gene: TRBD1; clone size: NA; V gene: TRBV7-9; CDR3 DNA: TGTGCCAGCAGCTCACCAGGGGGCGCCCGTGAAGCTTTCTTT; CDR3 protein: CASSSPGGAREAFF
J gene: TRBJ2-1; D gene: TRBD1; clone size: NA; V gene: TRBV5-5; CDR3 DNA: TGTGCCAGCAGTTCATACCCGGGACAGGGATTAAATGAGCAGTTCTTC; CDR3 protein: CASSSYPGQGLNEQFF
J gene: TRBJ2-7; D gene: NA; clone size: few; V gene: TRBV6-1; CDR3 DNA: TGTGCCAGCAGGCTTAACAGCGACTTGGAGGTAATCTTC; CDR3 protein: CASRLNSDLEVIF
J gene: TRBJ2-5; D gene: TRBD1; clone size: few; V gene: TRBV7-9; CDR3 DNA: TGTGCCAGCAGCAAAGGGACAGGGGGCCAGGAGACCCAGTACTTC; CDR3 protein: CASSKGTGGQETQYF
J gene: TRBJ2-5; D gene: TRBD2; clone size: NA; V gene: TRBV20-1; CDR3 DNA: TGCAGTGCTTCCATTAGCGGGAGTCGGGAGACCCAGTACTTC; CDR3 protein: CSASISGSRETQYF
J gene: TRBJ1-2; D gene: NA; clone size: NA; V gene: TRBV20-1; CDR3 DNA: TGCAGTGCTAGCCCGACCACGGGCTACACCTTC; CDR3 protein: CSASPTTGYTF
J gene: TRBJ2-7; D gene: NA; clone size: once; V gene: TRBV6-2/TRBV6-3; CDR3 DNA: TGTGCCAGCAGTTACTCAGACGCAAGGTGGAACGAGCAGTACTTC; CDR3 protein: CASSYSDARWNEQYF
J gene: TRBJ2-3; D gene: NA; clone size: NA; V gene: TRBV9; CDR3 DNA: TGTGCCAGCAGCGTAGGGGGGCAGATTCGCACAGATACGCAGTATTTT; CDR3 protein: CASSVGGQIRTDTQYF
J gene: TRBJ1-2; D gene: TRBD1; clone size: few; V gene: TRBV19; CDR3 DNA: TGTGCCAGTATCGCATCCCGGGACAGGGGCTATGGCTACACCTTC; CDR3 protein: CASIASRDRGYGYTF
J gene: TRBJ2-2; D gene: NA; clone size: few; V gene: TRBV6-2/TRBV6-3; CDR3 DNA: TGTGCCAGCAGCTACTGGGGGCGCGCCGGGGAGCTGTTTTTT; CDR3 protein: CASSYWGRAGELFF
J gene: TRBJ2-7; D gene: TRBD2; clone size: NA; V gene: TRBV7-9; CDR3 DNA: TGTGCCAGCAGCCGTAGGACTAGCGGGAGTGGCGAGCAGTACTTC; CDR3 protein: CASSRRTSGSGEQYF
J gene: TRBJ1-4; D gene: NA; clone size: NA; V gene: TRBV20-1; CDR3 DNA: TGCAGTGCTAGAGACAGGGGCACAACTAATGAAAAACTGTTTTTT; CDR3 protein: CSARDRGTTNEKLFF
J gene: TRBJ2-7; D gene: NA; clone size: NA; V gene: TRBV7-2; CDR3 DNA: TGTGCCAGCAGCCCCCAATACGAGCAGTACTTC; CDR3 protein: CASSPQYEQYF
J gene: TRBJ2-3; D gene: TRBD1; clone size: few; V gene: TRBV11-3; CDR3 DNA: TGTGCCAGCAGCTGGGACAGAAACACAGATACGCAGTATTTT; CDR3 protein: CASSWDRNTDTQYF
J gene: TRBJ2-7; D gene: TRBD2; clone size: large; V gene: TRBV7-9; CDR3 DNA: TGTGCCAGCACCGCGAGGGCTAGCGGGACCCACGAGCAGTACTTC; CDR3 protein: CASTARASGTHEQYF
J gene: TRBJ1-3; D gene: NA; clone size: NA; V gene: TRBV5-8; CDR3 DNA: TGTGCCAGCAGGTCGGGGGCCGCTTCACGAAACACCATATATTTT; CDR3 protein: CASRSGAASRNTIYF
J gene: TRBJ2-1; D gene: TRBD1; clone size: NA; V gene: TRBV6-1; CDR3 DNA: TGTGCCAGCAGCCGGGACAGGGATCCCAATGAGCAGTTCTTC; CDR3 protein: CASSRDRDPNEQFF
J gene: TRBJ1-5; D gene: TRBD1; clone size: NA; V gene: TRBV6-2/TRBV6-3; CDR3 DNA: TGTGCCAGCGAAGGGCAGGGGGGATGGGGTCAGCCCCAGCATTTT; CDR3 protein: CASEGQGGWGQPQHF
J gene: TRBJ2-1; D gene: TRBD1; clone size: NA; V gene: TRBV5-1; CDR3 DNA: TGCGCCAGCAGCTTGGGACAGGGGGTATGGGATGAGCAGTTCTTC; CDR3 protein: CASSLGQGVWDEQFF
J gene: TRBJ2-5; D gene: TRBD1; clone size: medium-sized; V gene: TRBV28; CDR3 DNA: TGTGCCAGCAGTTTCCAAACAGGGGGCCGGGAGACCCAGTACTTC; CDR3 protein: CASSFQTGGRETQYF
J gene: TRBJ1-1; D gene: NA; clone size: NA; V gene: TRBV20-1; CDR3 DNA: TGCAGTGCTAGACCCTGGGTAGGACAGAGTGAAGCTTTCTTT; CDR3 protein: CSARPWVGQSEAFF
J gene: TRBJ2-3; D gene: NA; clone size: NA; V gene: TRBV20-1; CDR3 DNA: TGCAGTGCTAGCGGAAGCACAGATACGCAGTATTTT; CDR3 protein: CSASGSTDTQYF
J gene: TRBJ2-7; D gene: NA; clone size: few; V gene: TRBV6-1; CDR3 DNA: TGTGCCAGCAGTGAACAGGGAACCTACGAGCAGTACTTC; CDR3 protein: CASSEQGTYEQYF
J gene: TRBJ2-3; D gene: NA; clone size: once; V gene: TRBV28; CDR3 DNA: TGTGCCAGCCACCCCTGGGGAGTTTCCAGCACAGATACGCAGTATTTT; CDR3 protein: CASHPWGVSSTDTQYF
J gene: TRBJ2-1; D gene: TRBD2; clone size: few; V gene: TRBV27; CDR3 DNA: TGTGCCAGCAGTTCGCGCATCCTAGCGGGAACCTTCAATGAGCAGTTCTTC; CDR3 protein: CASSSRILAGTFNEQFF
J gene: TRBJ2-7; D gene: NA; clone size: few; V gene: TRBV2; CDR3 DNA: TGTGCCAGCAGTGCGGAACCCTACGAGCAGTACTTC; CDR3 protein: CASSAEPYEQYF
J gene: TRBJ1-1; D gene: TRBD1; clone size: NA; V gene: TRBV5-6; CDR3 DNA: TGTGCCAGCAGCTTCTTCGGGACAGGGGGGAACACTGAAGCTTTCTTT; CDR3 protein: CASSFFGTGGNTEAFF
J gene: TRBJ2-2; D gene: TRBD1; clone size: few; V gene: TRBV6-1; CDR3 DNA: TGTGCCAGCAGCCAGACAGGGCCCACCGGGGAGCTGTTTTTT; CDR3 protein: CASSQTGPTGELFF
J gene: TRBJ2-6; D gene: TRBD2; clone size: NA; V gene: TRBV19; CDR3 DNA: TGTGCCAGTAGTATAGGGGAGGGTTCGACTGGGGCCAACGTCCTGACTTTC; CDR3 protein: CASSIGEGSTGANVLTF
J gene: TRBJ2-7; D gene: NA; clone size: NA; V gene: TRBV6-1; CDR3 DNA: TGTGCCAGCAGAAGGGGTGGTACCTACGAGCAGTACTTC; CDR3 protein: CASRRGGTYEQYF
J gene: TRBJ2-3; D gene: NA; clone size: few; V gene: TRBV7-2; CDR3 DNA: TGTGCCAGCAGCCCCGAGTATACTAGCACAGATACGCAGTATTTT; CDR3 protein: CASSPEYTSTDTQYF
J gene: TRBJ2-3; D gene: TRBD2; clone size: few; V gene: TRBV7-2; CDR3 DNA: TGTGCCAGCAGCTCCAAAATCACAAAAAGCGGGGCTCGCACAGATACGCAGTATTTT; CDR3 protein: CASSSKITKSGARTDTQYF
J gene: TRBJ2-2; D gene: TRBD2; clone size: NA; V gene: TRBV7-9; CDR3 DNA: TGTGCCAGCAGCTCTTTAGCGGGAGACGTCACCGGGGAGCTGTTTTTT; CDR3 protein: CASSSLAGDVTGELFF
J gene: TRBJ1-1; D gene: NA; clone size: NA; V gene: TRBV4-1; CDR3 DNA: TGCGCCAGCAGCCAACTTTTAACCCTGCAGACTGAAGCTTTCTTT; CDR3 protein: CASSQLLTLQTEAFF
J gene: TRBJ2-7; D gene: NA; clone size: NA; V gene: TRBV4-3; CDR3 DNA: TGCGCCAGCAGCCAAGCGTATGGCGGATCCTACGAGCAGTACTTC; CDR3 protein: CASSQAYGGSYEQYF
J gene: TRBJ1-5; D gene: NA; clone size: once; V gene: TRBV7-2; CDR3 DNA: TGTGCCAGCAGCTTAACCTCCGGTGGTCAGCCCCAGCATTTT; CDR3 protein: CASSLTSGGQPQHF
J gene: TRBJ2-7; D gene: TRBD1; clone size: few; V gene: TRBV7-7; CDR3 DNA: TGTGCTAGCAGCCCGAGACAGGGCTCGGGCTACGAGCAGTACTTC; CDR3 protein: CASSPRQGSGYEQYF